These 7 T cell receptor beta chains originate from one sample sequenced in a study of T cell changes during pregnancy in multiple sclerosis. The assay was immunoSEQ multiplex PCR, and TCRdb's table has in-frame clones only and misses some. The data show more than 11,000 clones, with more than 80% seen just once and about 2.8% held by the top ten. This material consisted of peripheral blood, taken in the second trimester of pregnancy. All receptors derive from a female donor in good health, enrolled as a control in a pregnancy study.

The chain joins TRBV11-2 to TRBJ2-1; 9 nucleotides align to TRBD2. This CDR3 comprises 15 residues. Trimming took 3 bases from V and 14 from J; bases not matched to a gene: 14. CDR1 SGHAT and CDR2 FQNNGV come from the germline V gene. CDR3 nucleotide sequence: TGTGCCAGCAGCTTTACTAGCGGGCCTATAATGGGCGAGTTCTTC. This encodes CASSFTSGPIMGEFF. The full variable domain, in which reference TRBV11-2 and TRBJ2-1 provide the parts outside the CDR3, is EAGVAQSPRYKIIEKRQSVAFWCNPISGHATLYWYQQILGQGPKLLIQFQNNGVVDDSQLPKDRFSAERLKGVDSTLKIQPAKLEDSAVYLCASSFTSGPIMGEFFGPGTRLTVL.

The rearrangement joins TRBV6-1 to TRBJ1-5, with a possible D match to TRBD1 (6 bases). The ends were cut back, 3 bases at V and 3 bases at J, with 9 bases in the middle. Germline V gene data show CDR1 as MNHNS and CDR2 as SASEGT. The CDR3 is 14 residues long. CDR3 residues: CASSETGNNQPQHF. The CDR3 DNA sequence: TGTGCCAGCAGTGAGACAGGCAACAATCAGCCCCAGCATTTT.

The chain has TRBV9 and TRBJ2-3, with a possible D match to TRBD2 (7 bases). This CDR3 contains 16 residues. Germline CDR1 is SGDLS and CDR2 is YYNGEE. Trimming took off 4 bases at V and 2 bases at J, with 17 bases between the two ends. CDR3: CASSPRGAGVTDTQYF. In DNA form, the CDR3 reads TGTGCCAGCAGCCCCCGGGGGGCGGGGGTCACAGATACGCAGTATTTT.

The chain employs TRBV19 and TRBJ1-2; TRBD1 is a possible D gene (5 bases). Germline V gene lookup returns CDR1 LNHDA and CDR2 SQIVND (reference sequence). Trimming took off 5 bases at V and 8 bases at J, with 15 bases between the two ends. The CDR3 runs 13 residues. CDR3: CASSLRDRRGYTF. CDR3 sequence (DNA): TGTGCCAGTAGTTTAAGAGACAGAAGGGGCTACACCTTC.

This chain links TRBV28 with TRBJ1-2; 8 bases agree with TRBD1. Germline CDR1 is MDHEN and CDR2 is SYDVKM. Unmatched junction bases numbered 5, after V lost 5 bases and J lost 6 bases. CDR3 length: 13 residues. CDR3 in DNA: TGTGCCAGCAGTCCACAGGGGGTACATGGCTACACCTTC. Protein sequence: CASSPQGVHGYTF.

J is TRBJ1-5 and V is TRBV9, with a weak D call TRBD1 (5 bases). CDR3 length: 15 amino acids. Between the trimmed V and J ends, which lost 0 bases and 0 bases, there was a span of 7 bases. Per germline, CDR1 SGDLS and CDR2 YYNGEE. CDR3 residues: CASSVGQGSNQPQHF. The CDR3, as DNA: TGTGCCAGCAGCGTAGGTCAGGGTAGCAATCAGCCCCAGCATTTT.

The chain couples TRBV5-1 to TRBJ2-2; 11 bases fit TRBD2. V lost 5 bases, J lost 4 bases, and 4 bases stayed unmatched. Germline V gene sequence: CDR1 SGHRS, CDR2 YFSETQ. The CDR3 totals 15 residues. The CDR3 DNA sequence: TGCGCCAGCAGTTCGACTAGCGGGATCACCGGGGAGCTGTTTTTT. Its translation: CASSSTSGITGELFF.